This T cell receptor (beta chain) was retrieved from a study of T cell responses to AZD1222 COVID-19 vaccine. On the study more broadly: The analysis combined second doses at about 4 or about 12 weeks. Study findings and constraints: In the spike-specific TCR repertoire, nearly half reportedly target unmutated variant regions. Females outnumbered males among donors, who were mostly white British; clonal diversity was possibly underestimated. Spike was spanned by vaccine-associated CD4 TCRs, which were dominant at 160-218 and 743-854.

This clone was detected once. Its target is not known. This table comes from immunoSEQ multiplex PCR, and its TCRdb copy is limited to in-frame clones, with some not included. The sample carries 90,000 or so clones, 89% recorded once. This specimen was peripheral blood, taken on day 0 of AZD1222 vaccination. This clonotype was sampled from an adult in good health.

As DNA, the CDR3 is TGCGCCAGCAGCCAAGAGGTGACAGGGGATCAGCCCCAGCATTTT. It encodes CASSQEVTGDQPQHF. This chain joins TRBV4-1 and TRBJ1-5; 8 positions match TRBD1. In germline, CDR1 is MGHRA, CDR2 YSYEKL. CDR3 length: 15 amino acids. V lost 0 bases, J lost 5 bases, and 3 bases stayed unmatched.